These T cell receptor beta chains were read from a single sample in a study of identical twins. One entry per CDR3 protein, called by TCRdb with MiXCR from the 5' RACE reads. The data show approximately 210,000 distinct CDR3 sequences, around a sixth seen once. These data were also reused for a study on T cells expressing NK-cell markers.

The sample comprised CD8+ T cells sorted from blood. These receptors originate from a woman in her late teens or twenties in good health. CDR3s include the opening cysteine and the closing phenylalanine or tryptophan. Each record gives: clone size, V gene, D gene, J gene, CDR3 DNA, CDR3 protein. The D gene is left open where the match is weak. Clone sizes are given selectively: once, few, many, or a class where the clone is expanded.

abundance: .; v_gene: TRBV9; d_gene: TRBD2; j_gene: TRBJ2-1; CDR3nt: TGTGCCAGCAGCCTCCATCCCACTAGCGGGAGAGGAAATGAGCAGTTCTTC; CDR3aa: CASSLHPTSGRGNEQFF
abundance: few; v_gene: TRBV9; d_gene: .; j_gene: TRBJ2-1; CDR3nt: TGTGCCAGCAGCTGCCCCCGCGGCGCTTGTAATGAGCAGTTCTTC; CDR3aa: CASSCPRGACNEQFF
abundance: few; v_gene: TRBV20-1; d_gene: .; j_gene: TRBJ2-1; CDR3nt: TGCAGTGCTAGTAGAGGGCCGAAAGACAATGAGCAGTTCTTC; CDR3aa: CSASRGPKDNEQFF
abundance: few; v_gene: TRBV7-7; d_gene: .; j_gene: TRBJ2-2; CDR3nt: TGTGCCAGCAGCCATGGTGGGAGTTCCACCGGGGAGCTGTTTTTT; CDR3aa: CASSHGGSSTGELFF
abundance: few; v_gene: TRBV12-3/TRBV12-4; d_gene: .; j_gene: TRBJ1-2; CDR3nt: TGTGCCAGCAGTTTAGGAGGAAACTTTAACTATGGCTACACCTTC; CDR3aa: CASSLGGNFNYGYTF
abundance: .; v_gene: TRBV29-1; d_gene: .; j_gene: TRBJ2-7; CDR3nt: TGCAGCGTTGACTCCGGCTACGAGCAGTACTTC; CDR3aa: CSVDSGYEQYF
abundance: .; v_gene: TRBV19; d_gene: .; j_gene: TRBJ2-1; CDR3nt: TGTGCCAGTAGTTTCTCCGGGGGTCGGGAGCAGTTCTTC; CDR3aa: CASSFSGGREQFF
abundance: .; v_gene: TRBV11-3; d_gene: TRBD2; j_gene: TRBJ2-3; CDR3nt: TGTGCCAGCAGTTCAAGGGAGGGCTGGGCAGATACGCAGTATTTT; CDR3aa: CASSSREGWADTQYF
abundance: few; v_gene: TRBV19; d_gene: .; j_gene: TRBJ2-7; CDR3nt: TGTGCCAGTAGTCTCCTCGCGGGGCACGAGCAGTACTTC; CDR3aa: CASSLLAGHEQYF
abundance: .; v_gene: TRBV6-5; d_gene: .; j_gene: TRBJ2-2; CDR3nt: TGTGCCGTTCAGGGTGAGAGCGGGGAGCTGTTTTTT; CDR3aa: CAVQGESGELFF
abundance: .; v_gene: TRBV15; d_gene: .; j_gene: TRBJ2-1; CDR3nt: TGTGCCACCAGCAGAGAGGGGGGCTACAATGAGCAGTTCTTC; CDR3aa: CATSREGGYNEQFF
abundance: many; v_gene: TRBV5-1; d_gene: .; j_gene: TRBJ1-2; CDR3nt: TGCGCCAGCAGCTTGGATCGAGGCAGCGCCTTTATTGGCTACACCTTC; CDR3aa: CASSLDRGSAFIGYTF
abundance: few; v_gene: TRBV27; d_gene: .; j_gene: TRBJ2-6; CDR3nt: TGTGCCAGCAGACCATACAAGGACTCTGGGGCCAACGTCCTGACTTTC; CDR3aa: CASRPYKDSGANVLTF
abundance: .; v_gene: TRBV6-2/TRBV6-3; d_gene: .; j_gene: TRBJ2-7; CDR3nt: TGTGCCAGCAGTTACTCGGGCTGGATAAGCCCCCACTACGAGCAGTACTTC; CDR3aa: CASSYSGWISPHYEQYF
abundance: many; v_gene: TRBV12-3/TRBV12-4; d_gene: TRBD1; j_gene: TRBJ1-2; CDR3nt: TGTGCCAGCAGTTCCGGGACAGGGGGCGGCTACACCTTC; CDR3aa: CASSSGTGGGYTF
abundance: .; v_gene: TRBV18; d_gene: .; j_gene: TRBJ2-7; CDR3nt: TGTGCCAGCTCGGGCGGGGCACAGACCTACGAGCAGTACTTC; CDR3aa: CASSGGAQTYEQYF
abundance: .; v_gene: TRBV25-1; d_gene: .; j_gene: TRBJ2-1; CDR3nt: TGTGCCAGCAGTGAAAATGGGGGCCTATCACAGTTCTTC; CDR3aa: CASSENGGLSQFF
abundance: .; v_gene: TRBV20-1; d_gene: .; j_gene: TRBJ2-1; CDR3nt: TGCAGTGCTAGAGTAGGGTCGGGTTCCTCCTACAATGAGCAGTTCTTC; CDR3aa: CSARVGSGSSYNEQFF
abundance: few; v_gene: TRBV12-3/TRBV12-4; d_gene: .; j_gene: TRBJ1-1; CDR3nt: TGTGCCAGCAGAGTAGGACAGTCGAACACTGAAGCTTTCTTT; CDR3aa: CASRVGQSNTEAFF
abundance: .; v_gene: TRBV3-1; d_gene: .; j_gene: TRBJ2-3; CDR3nt: TGTGCCAGCAGCCAAGTTGCCGGGATAGATACGCAGTATTTT; CDR3aa: CASSQVAGIDTQYF
abundance: .; v_gene: TRBV7-8; d_gene: .; j_gene: TRBJ2-2; CDR3nt: TGTGCCAGCAGCTTAAAGATAGGGAGGACCGGGGAGCTGTTTTTT; CDR3aa: CASSLKIGRTGELFF
abundance: few; v_gene: TRBV3-1; d_gene: .; j_gene: TRBJ1-1; CDR3nt: TGTGCCAGCAGCCAAGCGATAGGGGTGAGAGCTGAAGCTTTCTTT; CDR3aa: CASSQAIGVRAEAFF
abundance: few; v_gene: TRBV6-4; d_gene: .; j_gene: TRBJ2-2; CDR3nt: TGTGCCAGCAGTGATGGATTCACCGGGGAGCTGTTTTTT; CDR3aa: CASSDGFTGELFF
abundance: few; v_gene: TRBV2; d_gene: .; j_gene: TRBJ2-7; CDR3nt: TGTGCCAGTGGGAGAGTATTAAGCTCCTACGAGCAGTACTTC; CDR3aa: CASGRVLSSYEQYF
abundance: few; v_gene: TRBV6-5; d_gene: .; j_gene: TRBJ2-1; CDR3nt: TGTGCCAGCAGTTACCCGCGGACGGGGAGGACCAGCTCCTACAATGAGCAGTTCTTC; CDR3aa: CASSYPRTGRTSSYNEQFF
abundance: few; v_gene: TRBV5-1; d_gene: .; j_gene: TRBJ2-7; CDR3nt: TGCGCCAGCGAAGACGGGCGCGGTGGGGACTACGAGCAGTACTTC; CDR3aa: CASEDGRGGDYEQYF
abundance: few; v_gene: TRBV6-5; d_gene: .; j_gene: TRBJ2-1; CDR3nt: TGTGCCAGCAGTTTGATACTCGGCAATGAGCAGTTCTTC; CDR3aa: CASSLILGNEQFF
abundance: .; v_gene: TRBV30; d_gene: .; j_gene: TRBJ2-3; CDR3nt: TGTGCCTGGACGACAGTCAGCACAGATACGCAGTATTTT; CDR3aa: CAWTTVSTDTQYF
abundance: many; v_gene: TRBV29-1; d_gene: TRBD2; j_gene: TRBJ2-3; CDR3nt: TGCAGCGGCTCTACAACTAGCGGGAGCACAGATACGCAGTATTTT; CDR3aa: CSGSTTSGSTDTQYF
abundance: few; v_gene: TRBV12-3/TRBV12-4; d_gene: .; j_gene: TRBJ1-6; CDR3nt: TGTGCCAGCAGTCCCTCCTTTAATTCACCCCTCCACTTT; CDR3aa: CASSPSFNSPLHF
abundance: many; v_gene: TRBV29-1; d_gene: TRBD2; j_gene: TRBJ2-7; CDR3nt: TGCAGCGTTGTCCGCGGGAGCCCGGGAGGGGAGCAGTACTTC; CDR3aa: CSVVRGSPGGEQYF
abundance: .; v_gene: TRBV13; d_gene: TRBD1; j_gene: TRBJ2-7; CDR3nt: TGTGCCAGCAGCTTAGGCCGCGGGACAGGGGGCTACGAGCAGTACTTC; CDR3aa: CASSLGRGTGGYEQYF
abundance: .; v_gene: TRBV28; d_gene: TRBD1; j_gene: TRBJ2-7; CDR3nt: TGTGCCACCAGGGGGCGGGGAGCCTACGAGCAGTACTTC; CDR3aa: CATRGRGAYEQYF
abundance: few; v_gene: TRBV9; d_gene: TRBD2; j_gene: TRBJ2-7; CDR3nt: TGTGCCAGCAGCGTAGGAGGGACTAGCTCCGAGCAGTACTTC; CDR3aa: CASSVGGTSSEQYF
abundance: few; v_gene: TRBV5-1; d_gene: TRBD1; j_gene: TRBJ1-1; CDR3nt: TGCGCCAGCAGATCCGACAGGGGGAACACTGAAGCTTTCTTT; CDR3aa: CASRSDRGNTEAFF
abundance: few; v_gene: TRBV9; d_gene: TRBD1; j_gene: TRBJ1-2; CDR3nt: TGTGCCAGCAGCGTAGATCGACAGGGAGGAGGCTACACCTTC; CDR3aa: CASSVDRQGGGYTF
abundance: .; v_gene: TRBV2; d_gene: .; j_gene: TRBJ1-1; CDR3nt: TGTGCCAGCAGGGCAGTCCCGACAGTTTCGGACACTGAAGCTTTCTTT; CDR3aa: CASRAVPTVSDTEAFF
abundance: .; v_gene: TRBV3-1; d_gene: TRBD1; j_gene: TRBJ2-1; CDR3nt: TGTGCCAGCAGCCAGGGCCTTCCCACCCAGGGGGATTACTATGAGCAGTTCTTC; CDR3aa: CASSQGLPTQGDYYEQFF
abundance: few; v_gene: TRBV20-1; d_gene: TRBD2; j_gene: TRBJ2-7; CDR3nt: TGCAGTGCTAGACCTAGCGGGGGGGCCTCCGTCTACGAGCAGTACTTC; CDR3aa: CSARPSGGASVYEQYF
abundance: few; v_gene: TRBV20-1; d_gene: .; j_gene: TRBJ1-1; CDR3nt: TGCAGTGCTAGAGATTTAGCGGGGCAGAGCACTGAAGCTTTCTTT; CDR3aa: CSARDLAGQSTEAFF
abundance: .; v_gene: TRBV3-1; d_gene: TRBD1; j_gene: TRBJ1-2; CDR3nt: TGTGCCAGCAGCCAAGGGACAGGCTGGGGCTACACCTTC; CDR3aa: CASSQGTGWGYTF
abundance: .; v_gene: TRBV7-3; d_gene: .; j_gene: TRBJ2-7; CDR3nt: TGTGCCAGCAGCTTAATGGGCAGAATGGACTACGAGCAGTACTTC; CDR3aa: CASSLMGRMDYEQYF
abundance: .; v_gene: TRBV20-1; d_gene: .; j_gene: TRBJ1-2; CDR3nt: TGCAGTGCTAGAGTGCGGACAGCTAACTATGGCTACACCTTC; CDR3aa: CSARVRTANYGYTF
abundance: few; v_gene: TRBV7-9; d_gene: TRBD2; j_gene: TRBJ2-3; CDR3nt: TGTGCCAGCAGCTTAACTGGCGGGGGGACAGATACGCAGTATTTT; CDR3aa: CASSLTGGGTDTQYF
abundance: .; v_gene: TRBV6-5; d_gene: .; j_gene: TRBJ1-1; CDR3nt: TGTGCCAGCAGTTACTCGCCCAGCCGGAGGACTGAAGCTTTCTTT; CDR3aa: CASSYSPSRRTEAFF
abundance: few; v_gene: TRBV5-1; d_gene: .; j_gene: TRBJ2-1; CDR3nt: TGCGCCAGCAGCTTGCCGGGGGACAATGAGCAGTTCTTC; CDR3aa: CASSLPGDNEQFF
abundance: few; v_gene: TRBV11-2; d_gene: TRBD2; j_gene: TRBJ2-3; CDR3nt: TGTGCCAGCAGCTTAGAGACTAGCGGGGGTTCCATAGATACGCAGTATTTT; CDR3aa: CASSLETSGGSIDTQYF
abundance: .; v_gene: TRBV2; d_gene: .; j_gene: TRBJ2-3; CDR3nt: TGTGCCACCCTCGGCACAGATACGCAGTATTTT; CDR3aa: CATLGTDTQYF